This passage covers 15 T cell receptor beta chains from one sample sequenced in a study of blood T cells in healthy people across ages. With a J-beta primer mix and a sample-barcoded 5' primer, a second PCR ran about 7 to 12 cycles. TCRdb fed the 5' RACE reads into MiXCR, producing one record per CDR3 protein. The sample holds about 580,000 distinct CDR3 sequences, around 48% seen once. Material for sequencing was blood. Receptor source: an elderly man in good health.

V usage is TRBV20-1 and J usage is TRBJ1-2, with a tentative D call TRBD1 (5 bases). Germline values: CDR1 DFQATT, CDR2 SNEGSKA (reference sequence). V was shortened by 1 base and J by 5 bases, with 14 bases between the two germline ends. This CDR3 comprises 14 residues. DNA of the CDR3: TGCAGTGCTAGAGGGACGGCAGGGCGGTATGGCTACACCTTC. Translated: CSARGTAGRYGYTF.

This clonotype was observed many times. This chain links TRBV11-1 with TRBJ2-1, with D tentatively TRBD1 or TRBD2 (5 bases each). Germline V gives CDR1 SGHAT, CDR2 FQDESV (reference sequence). CDR3 length: 14 residues. The germline V and J ends were trimmed by 6 bases and 4 bases, with 13 bases remaining between them. CDR3 sequence (DNA): TGTGCCAGCAGAGGGACGGGATGGTACAATGAGCAGTTCTTC. The encoded protein is CASRGTGWYNEQFF.

This clonotype came up a few times. This chain links TRBV14 with TRBJ2-7; D not resolved. Germline V CDR1 and CDR2: SGHDN, FVKESK. Trimming shortened V by 1 base and J by 2 bases, and 12 bases separated the two germline ends. The CDR3 has 15 residues. Written as DNA, the CDR3 is TGTGCCAGCAGCCAAGGACGGGCAGGAACCTACGAGCAGTACTTC. This gives the protein CASSQGRAGTYEQYF.

The V call is TRBV3-1, the J call TRBJ1-2; possibly TRBD1 for D (5 bases). This CDR3 has 15 amino acids. Trimming removed 4 bases from V and 2 bases from J, with 14 bases in between. Germline-derived CDR1 and CDR2 are LGHDT and YNNKEL (reference sequence). CDR3: CASSLGRGTNYGYTF. CDR3 in DNA: TGTGCCAGCAGCCTCGGACGGGGGACCAACTATGGCTACACCTTC. Together with reference TRBV3-1 and TRBJ1-2, the CDR3 gives the full variable domain: DTAVSQTPKYLVTQMGNDKSIKCEQNLGHDTMYWYKQDSKKFLKIMFSYNNKELIINETVPNRFSPKSPDKAHLNLHINSLELGDSAVYFCASSLGRGTNYGYTFGSGTRLTVV.

J is TRBJ2-5 and V is TRBV20-1; D gene ambiguous. The V end was cut by 4 bases, the J end by 11 bases, with 20 bases between. Germline lookup yields CDR1 DFQATT and CDR2 SNEGSKA (reference sequence). The CDR3 is 13 amino acids. The CDR3 reads CSATVGGRNEQYF. The CDR3, as DNA: TGCAGTGCTACGGTGGGCGGTCGAAATGAGCAGTACTTC.

This chain uses TRBV5-1 with TRBJ1-2; unclear D gene. Germline assignment: CDR1 SGHRS and CDR2 YFSETQ. Trimming pared 4 bases from V and 0 bases from J, leaving 16 bases between. The CDR3 has 16 amino acids. In DNA, the CDR3 is TGCGCCAGCAGCCTGGGTGGGAGTCGGGCTAACTATGGCTACACCTTC. This encodes CASSLGGSRANYGYTF.

This clonotype appeared a single time. V and J are TRBV10-3 and TRBJ2-7; 8 bases fit TRBD1. The CDR3 extends over 12 amino acids. Germline CDR1 reads ENHRY; CDR2 reads SYGVKD. Trimming removed 6 bases from V and 6 bases from J; junction bases left unmatched: 4. This CDR3 reads CAIRGTGGEQYF. In DNA form, the CDR3 reads TGTGCCATCAGGGGGACAGGCGGCGAGCAGTACTTC.

This clonotype was recorded a few times. This chain uses TRBV20-1 with TRBJ2-7; TRBD2 might be the D (6 bases). Germline lookup yields CDR1 DFQATT and CDR2 SNEGSKA (reference sequence). The V end was cut by 1 base, the J end by 2 bases, with 12 bases between. The CDR3 has 14 amino acids. CDR3 sequence reads: CSARVLASPYEQYF. The CDR3 coding sequence is TGCAGTGCTAGAGTGCTAGCGAGTCCCTACGAGCAGTACTTC.

As DNA, the CDR3 is TGCAGTGCTAGAGCCGTTACTGGGAGTGGTGGAGCCAAAAACATTCAGTACTTC. Protein product: CSARAVTGSGGAKNIQYF. The chain is built from TRBV20-1 and TRBJ2-4; the D gene is possibly TRBD2 (5 bases). V lost 1 base and J 0 bases, leaving 19 bases between the germline ends. Germline V gives CDR1 DFQATT, CDR2 SNEGSKA (reference sequence). There are 18 residues in the CDR3.

This clonotype appeared once. A read error may be the cause here, since a much bigger clone is one base away. The V and J genes are TRBV7-3 and TRBJ2-1, with TRBD2 identical over 10 bases. The CDR3 totals 17 residues. In germline, CDR1 is SGHTA, CDR2 FQGTGA. V shed 0 bases, J shed 8 bases, and the junction held 10 bases outside the gene matches. The CDR3 nucleotides are TGTGCCAGCAGCTTAACGACGGCTAGCGGGAGTATGTATGAGCAGTTCTTC. Protein: CASSLTTASGSMYEQFF.

The chain uses TRBV9 and TRBJ2-7; D tentatively reads TRBD1 or TRBD2 (6 bases each). Germline V gives CDR1 SGDLS, CDR2 YYNGEE. This CDR3 region has 15 residues. V was clipped by 5 bases and J by 5 bases, with 20 bases between them. CDR3 sequence reads: CASSYSGAPGDEQYF. In DNA, the CDR3 is TGTGCCAGCAGTTACTCGGGGGCCCCAGGGGACGAGCAGTACTTC.

This chain uses TRBV6-5 with TRBJ2-2, with 10 bases aligning to TRBD2. The CDR3 is 17 amino acids. In germline, CDR1 is MNHEY, CDR2 SVGAGI. The V and J ends lost 2 bases and 5 bases, in that order; junction bases with no gene match: 8. Written as DNA, the CDR3 is TGTGCCAGCAGTTACGACACTAGCGGGATAAGAACCGGGGAGCTGTTTTTT. Amino acid sequence: CASSYDTSGIRTGELFF.

This chain uses TRBV7-9 with TRBJ2-1; possible D gene TRBD1, 7 bases. CDR1 and CDR2 (germline): SEHNR, FQNEAQ (reference sequence). V lost 6 bases to trimming and J lost 3 bases, with 18 bases between them. This CDR3 has 16 residues. The CDR3 spells CASSTSQGGVYNEQFF. The CDR3 bases are TGTGCCAGCAGTACCTCCCAGGGGGGTGTCTACAATGAGCAGTTCTTC.

The V gene is TRBV6-6, the J gene TRBJ2-6, with D tentatively TRBD1 (6 bases). The germline V gene has CDR1 MNHNY and CDR2 SVGAGI (reference sequence). The V gene lost 4 bases and the J gene lost 0 bases, with 13 bases spanning the gap. The CDR3 spans 17 residues. The chain's CDR3 is CASSSSGASSGANVLTF. The DNA of the CDR3 is TGTGCCAGCAGTTCTTCAGGGGCAAGCTCTGGGGCCAACGTCCTGACTTTC.

A remark on this clonotype: Compared with germline, one end of the junction differs, possibly owing to a read error. The chain combines TRBV7-2 with TRBJ2-4; tentative D call: TRBD2 (5 bases). CDR1 is SGHTA and CDR2 is FQGNSA in the germline V gene. The CDR3 covers 17 residues. CDR3 loop: CAISLVTSGIAKNIQYF. The CDR3 DNA follows: TGTGCCATCAGCTTAGTGACAAGCGGAATAGCCAAAAACATTCAGTACTTC.